Below, 13 T cell receptor beta chains from the same sample are listed, as sequenced in a study of CD8 T cells in ankylosing spondylitis. Their specific antigens are unknown. Notes on the study in general: About 8 highly homologous variants made up a TCR beta motif, and this motif appeared characteristic of ankylosing spondylitis blood.

TCRdb processed the 5' RACE reads anew with MiXCR; each CDR3 protein has one entry. The sample includes about 540,000 distinct CDR3 sequences, over 9.5% of them seen just once. The sequencing input was blood, either unsorted or a sorted T cell fraction (not recorded which). The receptors stem from a male donor with ankylosing spondylitis.

This clonotype occurred a few times. The V and J genes are TRBV11-2 and TRBJ2-2; 7 bases map to TRBD2. V shed 0 bases, J shed 4 bases, and the junction held 8 bases outside the gene matches. There are 17 residues in the CDR3. Per the germline V gene, CDR1 is SGHAT and CDR2 is FQNNGV. The CDR3, as DNA: TGTGCCAGCAGCTTAGATCAGTGGCTAGCGGTCACCGGGGAGCTGTTTTTT. This encodes CASSLDQWLAVTGELFF.

A few counts support this clonotype. The chain recombines TRBV7-9 with TRBJ2-1, with 10 positions matching TRBD1. The CDR3 covers 16 residues. The V segment lost 4 bases and the J segment 7 bases; nucleotides outside the gene matches: 10. The V gene's germline CDR1 is SEHNR and CDR2 FQNEAQ (reference sequence). The DNA for the CDR3 is TGTGCCAGCAGCTCCAGGCGGGGACAGGGGTCTAATGAGCAGTTCTTC. Protein sequence: CASSSRRGQGSNEQFF.

This clonotype was observed a few times. The rearrangement uses TRBV20-1 and TRBJ2-1, with 9 positions matching TRBD2. The CDR3 loop spans 15 amino acids. J gave up 4 bases and V 3 bases, and 7 bases lay outside the gene matches. Germline CDR1 reads DFQATT; CDR2 reads SNEGSKA (reference sequence). In nucleotides, the CDR3 is TGCAGTGCTAGCGGGGCGACTAGCGGTTACAATGAGCAGTTCTTC. Translated, it gives CSASGATSGYNEQFF.

This clonotype has more than one count but fewer than ten. V usage is TRBV9 and J usage is TRBJ2-3; 9 nucleotides line up with TRBD1. The germline gives CDR1 SGDLS, CDR2 YYNGEE. The length of the CDR3 is 17 residues. Trimming removed 3 bases from V and 5 bases from J; junction bases left unmatched: 13. The chain's CDR3 is CASSARGQGFPLDTQYF. The CDR3 DNA reads TGTGCCAGCAGCGCTAGGGGACAGGGCTTCCCTCTAGATACGCAGTATTTT. The full variable domain, with the rest looked up from reference TRBV9 and TRBJ2-3, is DSGVTQTPKHLITATGQRVTLRCSPRSGDLSVYWYQQSLDQGLQFLIQYYNGEERAKGNILERFSAQQFPDLHSELNLSSLELGDSALYFCASSARGQGFPLDTQYFGPGTRLTVL.

This chain's CDR3 is CASSQVQGDYEQYF. Here the CDR3 DNA reads TGTGCCAGCAGCCAGGTACAGGGGGACTACGAGCAGTACTTC. The genes are TRBV3-1 and TRBJ2-7, with 8 bases identical to TRBD1. From germline, CDR1 is LGHDT and CDR2 YNNKEL (reference sequence). Unmatched junction bases numbered 4, after V lost 3 bases and J lost 3 bases. The CDR3 has 14 amino acids.

This clonotype was recorded many times. The rearrangement uses TRBV5-1 and TRBJ2-5; perhaps TRBD2 as D (5 bases). The CDR3 spans 15 residues. Trimming left V 0 bases short and J 5 bases short, with 14 bases between. Per germline, CDR1 SGHRS and CDR2 YFSETQ. Here the CDR3 reads CASSLDLARRETQYF. In DNA form, the CDR3 reads TGCGCCAGCAGCTTGGATTTGGCTAGGAGGGAGACCCAGTACTTC.

The chain has TRBV7-9 and TRBJ2-7; 8 bases agree with TRBD2. Germline values: CDR1 SEHNR, CDR2 FQNEAQ (reference sequence). This CDR3 has 14 residues. The J segment lost 0 bases and the V segment lost 9 bases, leaving 7 bases of the junction unmatched. The CDR3 DNA is TGTGCCAGTTGTAGCGGGATTAGCTCCTACGAGCAGTACTTC. Translating gives CASCSGISSYEQYF.

This clonotype was seen repeatedly, ten times or more. The chain employs TRBV10-3 and TRBJ1-2; D is ambiguous. The germline gives CDR1 ENHRY, CDR2 SYGVKD. CDR3 size: 11 residues. Trimming took 8 bases from V and 3 from J, leaving 7 bases between them. The CDR3 loop reads CAIGPDYGYTF. The CDR3 bases are TGTGCCATCGGGCCAGACTATGGCTACACCTTC.

The chain couples TRBV7-9 to TRBJ1-2; D call uncertain. The CDR3 covers 14 residues. Germline assignment: CDR1 SEHNR and CDR2 FQNEAQ (reference sequence). The V and J ends lost 5 bases and 4 bases respectively, with 14 bases between them. The CDR3 DNA sequence: TGTGCCAGCAGCCACGCCGGAACCGTCTATGGCTACACCTTC. Protein product: CASSHAGTVYGYTF.

This clonotype was recorded a few times. The chain combines TRBV15 with TRBJ2-1; 7 bases fit TRBD2. Trimming at V came to 2 bases and at J to 2 bases, leaving 3 bases not matched to a gene. The CDR3 loop spans 15 amino acids. Germline CDR1 is LNHNV and CDR2 is YYDKDF (reference sequence). CDR3 DNA sequence: TGTGCCACCAGCAGACCTAGCGGACCCTACAATGAGCAGTTCTTC. It codes for CATSRPSGPYNEQFF. Complete variable domain (other parts from reference TRBV15 and TRBJ2-1): DAMVIQNPRYQVTQFGKPVTLSCSQTLNHNVMYWYQQKSSQAPKLLFHYYDKDFNNEADTPDNFQSRRPNTSFCFLDIRSPGLGDTAMYLCATSRPSGPYNEQFFGPGTRLTVL.

This clonotype was detected ten times or more. The V call is TRBV27, the J call TRBJ2-5, with a possible D match to TRBD1 (6 bases). The germline gives CDR1 MNHEY, CDR2 SMNVEV (reference sequence). Trimming cost V 4 bases and J 5 bases, with 11 bases left between them. The CDR3 is 13 amino acids. CDR3 region: CASSSDSPETQYF. Written as DNA, the CDR3 is TGTGCCAGCAGTTCGGACAGTCCGGAGACCCAGTACTTC.

The rearrangement uses TRBV27 and TRBJ2-7; TRBD1 matches at 7 bases. With V trimmed by 5 bases and J by 7 bases, 11 bases remained unmatched. The CDR3 is 14 amino acids. Per germline, CDR1 MNHEY and CDR2 SMNVEV (reference sequence). The CDR3 protein is CASSPTGPLGEQYV. The CDR3 region has the DNA TGTGCCAGCAGTCCGACAGGGCCCTTAGGAGAGCAGTACGTC.

This chain connects TRBV20-1 to TRBJ1-3; TRBD1 might be the D (5 bases). CDR3 length: 14 residues. The V end was cut by 3 bases, the J end by 7 bases, with 16 bases between. Germline values: CDR1 DFQATT, CDR2 SNEGSKA (reference sequence). CDR3 sequence (DNA): TGCAGTGCTAGTCAGGGCGGCTATGGGAACACCATATATTTT. As protein: CSASQGGYGNTIYF.